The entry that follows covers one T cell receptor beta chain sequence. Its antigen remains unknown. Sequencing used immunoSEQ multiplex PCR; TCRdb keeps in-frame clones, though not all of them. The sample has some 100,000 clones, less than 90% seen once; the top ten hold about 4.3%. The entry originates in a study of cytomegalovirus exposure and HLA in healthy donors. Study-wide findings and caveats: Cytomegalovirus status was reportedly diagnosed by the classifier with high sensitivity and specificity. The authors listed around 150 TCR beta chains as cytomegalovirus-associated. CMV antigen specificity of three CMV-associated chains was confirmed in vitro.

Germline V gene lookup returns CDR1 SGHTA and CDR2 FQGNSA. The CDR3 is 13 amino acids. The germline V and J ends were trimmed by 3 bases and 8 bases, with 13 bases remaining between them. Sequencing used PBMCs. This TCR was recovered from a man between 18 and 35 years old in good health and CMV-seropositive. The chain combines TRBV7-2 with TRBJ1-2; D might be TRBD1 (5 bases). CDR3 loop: CASSFGGGRGYTF. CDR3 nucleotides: TGTGCCAGCAGCTTTGGGGGAGGCAGGGGCTACACCTTC.